These T cell receptor beta chains were read from a single sample in a study of human T cells and chemical hapten exposure. Each CDR3 protein is one row after TCRdb ran MiXCR on the RACE reads. The sample holds approximately 350,000 distinct CDR3 sequences, about 7% seen once. The material sequenced was whole blood, taken in connection with sensitization to the hapten diphenylcyclopropenone (DPC). The receptors were gathered from a woman between 18 and 29 years old with alopecia areata. Some clones in this sample may be carry-over from other donors' samples. Each CDR3 is given with its conserved first and last residue. The order of the fields is CDR3 DNA, CDR3 protein, V gene, D gene, clone size, J gene. D genes are given only for firm matches. The listing skips clone size in some rows; elsewhere it reads once, few, many or a size class.

TGTGCCAGCAGCTTTCCGGGGAACCAGCCCCAGCATTTT,CASSFPGNQPQHF,TRBV7-9,.,few,TRBJ1-5
TGTGCCAGTAGCCCGGGGAGAATTTGGGGCTACGAGCAGTACTTC,CASSPGRIWGYEQYF,TRBV19,.,many,TRBJ2-7
TGTGCCAGCACCCGGACAGGGGAGAACTATGGCTACACCTTC,CASTRTGENYGYTF,TRBV6-5,TRBD1,.,TRBJ1-2
TGTGCCAGTACAACGTTTATGAGGGGGCCAAATCAGCCCCAGCATTTT,CASTTFMRGPNQPQHF,TRBV19,TRBD1,few,TRBJ1-5
TGTGCCAGCAGAAAGGGTCCCTCAGGGACTGAAGCTTTCTTT,CASRKGPSGTEAFF,TRBV6-2/TRBV6-3,.,many,TRBJ1-1
TGTGCCACCGAGGACTCGGGCTTCTATGGCTACACCTTC,CATEDSGFYGYTF,TRBV28,.,few,TRBJ1-2
TGTGCCACCAGTGATACAACAGGGGACTACGAGCAGTACTTC,CATSDTTGDYEQYF,TRBV24-1,TRBD1,few,TRBJ2-7
TGTGCCAGCAGTTACACCGGGACAGAAGGAAACACCATATATTTT,CASSYTGTEGNTIYF,TRBV6-5,TRBD1,.,TRBJ1-3
TGTGCCAGCAGCTGGACACGGGGAGGAGAAAAACTGTTTTTT,CASSWTRGGEKLFF,TRBV6-1,.,few,TRBJ1-4
TGCAGTGCTAGTGATGCGGGGAGCTCCTACAATGAGCAGTTCTTC,CSASDAGSSYNEQFF,TRBV20-1,.,many,TRBJ2-1
TGTGCCACCAAGAATGGGGACACTAACCAGGGGTCACCCCTCCACTTT,CATKNGDTNQGSPLHF,TRBV10-3,.,.,TRBJ1-6
TGTGCCAGCACCCAGGGGGCGCGTGTTCAGCCCCAGCATTTT,CASTQGARVQPQHF,TRBV12-3/TRBV12-4,TRBD1,.,TRBJ1-5
TGCGCCAGCAGCCTTTTGCCATCTGAAAAACTGTTTTTT,CASSLLPSEKLFF,TRBV4-3,.,.,TRBJ1-4
TGTGCCAGCAGGCACCGAAAAGGAAACACCATATATTTT,CASRHRKGNTIYF,TRBV6-1,.,.,TRBJ1-3
TGCAGTGCTTACAGGGATGAAGGGAATGAGCAGTTCTTC,CSAYRDEGNEQFF,TRBV20-1,.,many,TRBJ2-1
TGTGCCAGCAGCCCTCCCGCCCGAGATACGCAGTATTTT,CASSPPARDTQYF,TRBV11-2,.,.,TRBJ2-3
TGCGCCAGCAGCTTGTCTGGGAGCGAGACCCAGTACTTC,CASSLSGSETQYF,TRBV5-1,.,.,TRBJ2-5
TGTGCCAGCAGTTCAGGGATCGTTCAGTACTTC,CASSSGIVQYF,TRBV6-5,.,few,TRBJ2-4
TGTGCCAGCAGTTTATCCCTCCGGCAGGGAAGCTACACCTTC,CASSLSLRQGSYTF,TRBV28,.,many,TRBJ1-2
TGCGCCAGCAGCCAAGTTGACAGGGTTGACATTCAGTACTTC,CASSQVDRVDIQYF,TRBV4-3,TRBD1,many,TRBJ2-4
TGCGCCAGCAGTGCCCTCCCCGGGCCACAGGAGACCCAGTACTTC,CASSALPGPQETQYF,TRBV5-1,.,many,TRBJ2-5
TGTGCCAGCAGTTTAGGGGTTGGGACCTACGGAGCTTTCTTT,CASSLGVGTYGAFF,TRBV28,.,.,TRBJ1-1
TGTGCCAGCAGCCCAGGCGAAGGGGCGAGCAATCAGCCCCAGCATTTT,CASSPGEGASNQPQHF,TRBV7-8,.,many,TRBJ1-5
TGCAGCGTTGAAGAGACTAGCGGGGGCTACAATGAGCAGTTCTTC,CSVEETSGGYNEQFF,TRBV29-1,TRBD2,.,TRBJ2-1
TGTGCCAGCAGCCGCGGGGACTTTGGGTCCGGGGAGCTGTTTTTT,CASSRGDFGSGELFF,TRBV6-1,.,.,TRBJ2-2
TGTGCCAGCAGTCGGGCGGGGGCGGCCGAGCAGTACTTC,CASSRAGAAEQYF,TRBV6-5,.,many,TRBJ2-7
TGTGCCAGCAGTCACCGGGAGGTAGATACGCAGTATTTT,CASSHREVDTQYF,TRBV6-2/TRBV6-3,TRBD2,few,TRBJ2-3
TGTGCCAGCAGTCAGGGACTAGCGGGGGCCTTGGGCGGGGAGCTGTTTTTT,CASSQGLAGALGGELFF,TRBV27,TRBD2,.,TRBJ2-2
TGCAGCGTTGGGGGTAGTGGGCCCCAGCATTTT,CSVGGSGPQHF,TRBV29-1,.,many,TRBJ1-5
TGTGCCAGCAGTTTATCTGGCTTCGGCGAGGGGCCCCAGCATTTT,CASSLSGFGEGPQHF,TRBV12-3/TRBV12-4,.,few,TRBJ1-5
TGTGCCAGCAGTGGTCAACTAGCGGGGACAGATACGCAGTATTTT,CASSGQLAGTDTQYF,TRBV6-1,TRBD2,few,TRBJ2-3
TGTGCCAGCAGCTTGGGAGAGTGGACTGACCATGAAGCTTTCTTT,CASSLGEWTDHEAFF,TRBV7-8,.,few,TRBJ1-1
TGTGCCATCAGTGAGGTAGACAGGGGAAGTTCACCCCTCCACTTT,CAISEVDRGSSPLHF,TRBV10-3,TRBD1,few,TRBJ1-6
TGCGCCAGCAGCAAGAGGGGTGCCGGGGGGGCCGAGGGCACAGATACGCAGTATTTT,CASSKRGAGGAEGTDTQYF,TRBV5-1,TRBD2,many,TRBJ2-3
TGTGCCATCAGTGAGGCCAGGGGACATACCTACGAGCAGTACTTC,CAISEARGHTYEQYF,TRBV10-3,.,few,TRBJ2-7
TGCGCCAGCAGCTTGGAGCCGGGTACTACTGGAAACACCATATATTTT,CASSLEPGTTGNTIYF,TRBV5-1,.,.,TRBJ1-3
TGCAGTGCTGTGGGACAGGGGGGAAACACCATATATTTT,CSAVGQGGNTIYF,TRBV20-1,TRBD1,few,TRBJ1-3
TGCAGTGCTAACCGAAATGGTTTCTCTGGAAACACCATATATTTT,CSANRNGFSGNTIYF,TRBV20-1,.,few,TRBJ1-3
TGTGCCATACAACCTGACAGGGGTGATGAGCAGTTCTTC,CAIQPDRGDEQFF,TRBV10-3,TRBD1,many,TRBJ2-1
TGTGCCAGGCAGAGAAACACTGAAGCTTTCTTT,CARQRNTEAFF,TRBV2,.,few,TRBJ1-1
TGTGCCAGCAGCCCCCCCGCCGGAGGGCCCCAGTACTTC,CASSPPAGGPQYF,TRBV13,.,few,TRBJ2-5
TGCGCCAGCAGTGGAGCGGGGGTTAATTATTTT,CASSGAGVNYF,TRBV10-2,TRBD2,many,TRBJ2-3
TGTGCCAGCAGTCCGACAGGGATGGAGACCCAGTACTTC,CASSPTGMETQYF,TRBV6-5,TRBD1,few,TRBJ2-5